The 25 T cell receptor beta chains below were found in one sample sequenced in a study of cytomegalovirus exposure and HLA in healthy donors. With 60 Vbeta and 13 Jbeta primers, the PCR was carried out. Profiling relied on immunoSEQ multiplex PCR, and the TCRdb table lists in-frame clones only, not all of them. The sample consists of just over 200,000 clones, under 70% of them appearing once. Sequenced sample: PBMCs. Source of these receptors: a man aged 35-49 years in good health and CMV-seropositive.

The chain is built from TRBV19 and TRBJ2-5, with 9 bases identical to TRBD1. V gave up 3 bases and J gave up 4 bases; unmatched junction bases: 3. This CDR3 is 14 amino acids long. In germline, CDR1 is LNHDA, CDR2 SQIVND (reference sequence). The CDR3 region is CASSMGQGRETQYF. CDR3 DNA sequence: TGTGCCAGTAGTATGGGACAGGGACGAGAGACCCAGTACTTC.

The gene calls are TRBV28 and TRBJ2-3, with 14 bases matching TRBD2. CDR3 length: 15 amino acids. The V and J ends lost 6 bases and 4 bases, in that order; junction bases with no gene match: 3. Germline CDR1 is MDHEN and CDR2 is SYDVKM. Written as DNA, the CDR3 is TGTGCCAGCAGACAGACTAGCGGGGGGGCAGATACGCAGTATTTT. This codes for CASRQTSGGADTQYF.

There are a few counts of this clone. CDR3 region: CASALDSSYEQYF. CDR3 bases: TGTGCCAGTGCCTTGGACAGCTCCTACGAGCAGTACTTC. The chain recombines TRBV19 with TRBJ2-7; maybe TRBD1 (6 bases). The CDR3 covers 13 residues. V was trimmed by 8 bases and J by 0 bases, leaving 11 bases between them. Germline lookup yields CDR1 LNHDA and CDR2 SQIVND (reference sequence).

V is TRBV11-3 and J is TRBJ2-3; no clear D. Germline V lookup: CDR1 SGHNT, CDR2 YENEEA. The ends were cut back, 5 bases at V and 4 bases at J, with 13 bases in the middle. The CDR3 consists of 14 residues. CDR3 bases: TGTGCCAGCAGCCGGTCTTCTCTCGCAGATACGCAGTATTTT. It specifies CASSRSSLADTQYF.

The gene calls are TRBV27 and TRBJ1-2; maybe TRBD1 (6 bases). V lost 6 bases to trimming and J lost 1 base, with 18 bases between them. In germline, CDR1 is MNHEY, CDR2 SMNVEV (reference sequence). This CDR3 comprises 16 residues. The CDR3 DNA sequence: TGTGCCAGCAGCCCCGGACGGTTCAGGGGTAACTATGGCTACACCTTC. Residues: CASSPGRFRGNYGYTF.

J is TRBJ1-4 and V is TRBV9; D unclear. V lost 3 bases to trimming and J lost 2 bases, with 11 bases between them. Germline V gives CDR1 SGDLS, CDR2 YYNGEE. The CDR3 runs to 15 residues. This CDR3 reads CASSEGGWTNEKLFF. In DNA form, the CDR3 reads TGTGCCAGCAGCGAGGGAGGGTGGACTAATGAAAAACTGTTTTTT.

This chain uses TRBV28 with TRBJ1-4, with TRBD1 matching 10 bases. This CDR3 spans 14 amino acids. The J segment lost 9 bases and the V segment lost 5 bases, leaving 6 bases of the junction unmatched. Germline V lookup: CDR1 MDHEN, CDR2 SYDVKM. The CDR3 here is CASSPGQGGKKLFF. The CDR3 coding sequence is TGTGCCAGCAGTCCCGGACAGGGGGGGAAAAAACTGTTTTTT. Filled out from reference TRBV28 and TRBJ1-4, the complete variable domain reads DVKVTQSSRYLVKRTGEKVFLECVQDMDHENMFWYRQDPGLGLRLIYFSYDVKMKEKGDIPEGYSVSREKKERFSLILESASTNQTSMYLCASSPGQGGKKLFFGSGTQLSVL.

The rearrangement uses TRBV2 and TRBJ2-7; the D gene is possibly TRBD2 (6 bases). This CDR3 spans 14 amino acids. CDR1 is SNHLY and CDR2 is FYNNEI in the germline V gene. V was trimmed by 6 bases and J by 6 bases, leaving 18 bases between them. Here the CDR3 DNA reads TGTGCCAGCAGAGTTTCTGGCGGGAAAGGCGAGCAGTACTTC. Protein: CASRVSGGKGEQYF.

CDR3 nucleotide sequence: TGTGCCAGCAGCTTAATGGCAGGACAGGGCCGAGAGACCCAGTACTTC. It is translated as CASSLMAGQGRETQYF. The chain couples TRBV11-2 to TRBJ2-5, with 8 nucleotides matching TRBD1. This CDR3 has 16 residues. Trimming took 2 bases from V and 4 from J; bases not matched to a gene: 9. Germline CDR1 and CDR2: SGHAT and FQNNGV.

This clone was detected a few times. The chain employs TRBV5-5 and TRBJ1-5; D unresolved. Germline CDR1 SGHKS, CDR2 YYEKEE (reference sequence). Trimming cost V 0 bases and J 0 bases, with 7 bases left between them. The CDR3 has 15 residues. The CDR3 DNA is TGTGCCAGCAGCTTGGTGGCATTTAGCAATCAGCCCCAGCATTTT. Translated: CASSLVAFSNQPQHF.

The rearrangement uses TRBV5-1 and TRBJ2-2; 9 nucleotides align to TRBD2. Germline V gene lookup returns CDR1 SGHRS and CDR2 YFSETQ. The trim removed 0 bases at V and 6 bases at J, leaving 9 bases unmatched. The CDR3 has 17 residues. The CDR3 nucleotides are TGCGCCAGCAGCTTGGTTTTGGCGGGGGGGCCTTCCGGGGAGCTGTTTTTT. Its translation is CASSLVLAGGPSGELFF.

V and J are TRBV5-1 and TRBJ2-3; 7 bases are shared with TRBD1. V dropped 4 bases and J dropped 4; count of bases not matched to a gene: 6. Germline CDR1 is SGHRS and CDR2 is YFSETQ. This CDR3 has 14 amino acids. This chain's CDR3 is CASSPRGIADTQYF. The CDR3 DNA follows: TGCGCCAGCAGCCCCAGGGGGATCGCAGATACGCAGTATTTT.

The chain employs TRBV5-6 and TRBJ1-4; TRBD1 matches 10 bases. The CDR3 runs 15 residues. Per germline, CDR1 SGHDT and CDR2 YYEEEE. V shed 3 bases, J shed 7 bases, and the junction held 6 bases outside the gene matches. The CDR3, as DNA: TGTGCCAGCAGCTCACCCGGGACAGGGGTTGAAAAACTGTTTTTT. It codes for CASSSPGTGVEKLFF.

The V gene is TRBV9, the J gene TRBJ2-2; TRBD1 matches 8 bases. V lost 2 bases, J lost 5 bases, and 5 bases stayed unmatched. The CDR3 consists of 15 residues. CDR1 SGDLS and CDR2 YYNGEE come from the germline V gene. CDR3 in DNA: TGTGCCAGCAGCGTCCAGGGGGCGCGGACCGGGGAGCTGTTTTTT. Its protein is CASSVQGARTGELFF.

CDR3 sequence reads: CASSEELAGGNTDTQYF. DNA for the CDR3: TGTGCCAGCAGTGAAGAACTAGCGGGGGGGAATACAGATACGCAGTATTTT. The chain uses TRBV6-4 and TRBJ2-3, with 13 bases that match TRBD2. Germline V lookup: CDR1 MRHNA, CDR2 SNTAGT. Unmatched junction bases numbered 6, after V lost 3 bases and J lost 3 bases. CDR3 length equals 17 residues.

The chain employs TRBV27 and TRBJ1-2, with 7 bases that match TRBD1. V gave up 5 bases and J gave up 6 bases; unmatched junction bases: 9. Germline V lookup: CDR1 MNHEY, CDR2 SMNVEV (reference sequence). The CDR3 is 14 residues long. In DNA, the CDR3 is TGTGCCAGCAGTCCCTTAGACAGGGAGGATGGCTACACCTTC. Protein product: CASSPLDREDGYTF.

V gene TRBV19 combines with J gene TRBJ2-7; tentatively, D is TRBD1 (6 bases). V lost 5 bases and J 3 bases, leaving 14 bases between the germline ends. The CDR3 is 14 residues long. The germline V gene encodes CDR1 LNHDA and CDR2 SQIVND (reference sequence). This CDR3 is CASSLSWTDYEQYF. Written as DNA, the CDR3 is TGTGCCAGTAGTCTCTCGTGGACAGACTACGAGCAGTACTTC.

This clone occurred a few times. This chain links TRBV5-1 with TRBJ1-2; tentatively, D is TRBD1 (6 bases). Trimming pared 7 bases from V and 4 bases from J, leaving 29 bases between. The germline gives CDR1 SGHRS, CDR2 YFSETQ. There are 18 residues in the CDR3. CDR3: CASADGGLVTMALYGYTF. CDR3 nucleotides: TGCGCCAGCGCCGACGGGGGGCTGGTTACCATGGCGCTCTATGGCTACACCTTC.

The CDR3 DNA follows: TGCGCCAGCAGCCAAGAGACTAGCGGGGGGGGTGAGCAGTTCTTC. Translation gives CASSQETSGGGEQFF. The chain is built from TRBV4-1 and TRBJ2-1; the match to TRBD2 covers 14 bases. Germline CDR1 and CDR2: MGHRA and YSYEKL. After removal of 0 bases from V and 9 bases from J, the junction contained 1 base not matched to a gene. The CDR3 runs 15 residues.

This CDR3 reads CASSQRLGQRDTEAFF. Written as DNA, the CDR3 is TGCGCCAGCAGCCAAAGATTAGGACAGAGAGACACTGAAGCTTTCTTT. The genes are TRBV4-1 and TRBJ1-1; possible D gene TRBD1, 6 bases. CDR3 length: 16 amino acids. Germline V gene sequence: CDR1 MGHRA, CDR2 YSYEKL. V lost 2 bases, J lost 3 bases, and 16 bases lay in between.

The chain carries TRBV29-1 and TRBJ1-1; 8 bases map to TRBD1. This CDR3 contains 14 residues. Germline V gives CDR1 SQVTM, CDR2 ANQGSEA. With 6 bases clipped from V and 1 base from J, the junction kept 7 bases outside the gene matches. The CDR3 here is CSVLEGTGNTEAFF. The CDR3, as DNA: TGCAGCGTCCTCGAAGGGACAGGGAACACTGAAGCTTTCTTT.

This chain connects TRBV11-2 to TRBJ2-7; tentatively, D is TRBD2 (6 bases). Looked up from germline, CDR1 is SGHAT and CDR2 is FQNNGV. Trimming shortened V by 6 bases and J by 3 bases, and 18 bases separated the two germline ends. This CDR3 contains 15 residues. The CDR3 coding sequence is TGTGCCAGCAGGTCTCTTCGAGGGGAGGTCTACGAGCAGTACTTC. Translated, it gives CASRSLRGEVYEQYF. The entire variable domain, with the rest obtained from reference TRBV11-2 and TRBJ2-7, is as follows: EAGVAQSPRYKIIEKRQSVAFWCNPISGHATLYWYQQILGQGPKLLIQFQNNGVVDDSQLPKDRFSAERLKGVDSTLKIQPAKLEDSAVYLCASRSLRGEVYEQYFGPGTRLTVT.

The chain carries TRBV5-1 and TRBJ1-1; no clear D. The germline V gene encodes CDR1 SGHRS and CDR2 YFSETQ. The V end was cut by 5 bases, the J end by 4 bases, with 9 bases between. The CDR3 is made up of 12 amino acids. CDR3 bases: TGCGCCAGCAGTCCCGGAGTCACTGAAGCTTTCTTT. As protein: CASSPGVTEAFF.

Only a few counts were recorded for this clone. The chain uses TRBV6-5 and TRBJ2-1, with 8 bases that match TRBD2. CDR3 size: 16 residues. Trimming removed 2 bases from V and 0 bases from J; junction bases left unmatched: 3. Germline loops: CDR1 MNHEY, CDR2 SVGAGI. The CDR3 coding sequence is TGTGCCAGCAGTTACCGTAGCGGGGCCTCCTACAATGAGCAGTTCTTC. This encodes CASSYRSGASYNEQFF.

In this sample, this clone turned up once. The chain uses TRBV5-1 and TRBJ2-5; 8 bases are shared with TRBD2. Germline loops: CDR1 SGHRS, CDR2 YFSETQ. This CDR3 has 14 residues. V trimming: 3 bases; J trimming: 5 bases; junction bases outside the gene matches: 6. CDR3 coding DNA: TGCGCCAGCAGCTCCGGGGGGGCCGGGGAGACCCAGTACTTC. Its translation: CASSSGGAGETQYF. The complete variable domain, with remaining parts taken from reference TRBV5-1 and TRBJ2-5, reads KAGVTQTPRYLIKTRGQQVTLSCSPISGHRSVSWYQQTPGQGLQFLFEYFSETQRNKGNFPGRFSGRQFSNSRSEMNVSTLELGDSALYLCASSSGGAGETQYFGPGTRLLVL.